The 26 T cell receptor beta chains in this list originate from one sample, sequenced in a study of Ad26.COV2.S vaccination and SARS-CoV-2 variants. Described treatment: roughly 18 received Ad26.COV2.S at low or high dose, single or two shots; about 5 received placebo; per-sample allocation not given. Samples were taken on day 63 after the first vaccine or placebo injection. Libraries were prepared by immunoSEQ multiplex PCR; TCRdb keeps only in-frame clonotypes and omits some of them. This sample has fewer than 400,000 clones, with 70% to 90% found just once. The sequences come from peripheral blood, collected in a trial of Ad26.COV2.S vaccine versus placebo. Every receptor here comes from a person aged 18-60 years who received the Ad26.COV2.S COVID-19 vaccine or a placebo.

The genes are TRBV2 and TRBJ2-7; D uncertain. Trimming cost V 7 bases and J 0 bases, with 13 bases left between them. The CDR3 has 14 amino acids. Germline V gene sequence: CDR1 SNHLY, CDR2 FYNNEI. This CDR3 reads CASIYTLHSYEQYF. The CDR3 region has the DNA TGTGCCAGCATCTACACCCTACACTCCTACGAGCAGTACTTC.

The chain combines TRBV4-2 with TRBJ1-2; TRBD1 matches at 7 bases. There are 14 residues in the CDR3. The trim removed 0 bases at V and 10 bases at J, leaving 8 bases unmatched. CDR1 is LGHNA and CDR2 is YNFKEQ in the germline V gene. As DNA, the CDR3 is TGTGCCAGCAGCCAAGATCGGGGGGACAGATCCTACACCTTC. This translates into CASSQDRGDRSYTF.

The J gene is TRBJ1-4, the V gene TRBV6-4; D ambiguous. Germline CDR1 and CDR2: MRHNA and SNTAGT. The germline V and J ends were trimmed by 11 bases and 0 bases, with 13 bases remaining between them. This CDR3 has 14 residues. The CDR3 DNA reads TGTGCCTTCCAACGGGCGTCAACTAATGAAAAACTGTTTTTT. Protein product: CAFQRASTNEKLFF.

This sequence joins TRBV5-6 and TRBJ1-4; D gene uncertain. The CDR3 runs 14 residues. In germline, CDR1 is SGHDT, CDR2 YYEEEE. V lost 4 bases to trimming and J lost 8 bases, with 15 bases between them. CDR3 residues: CASSPGSLGEKLFF. DNA for the CDR3: TGTGCCAGCAGCCCGGGTTCCTTGGGGGAAAAACTGTTTTTT.

The rearrangement uses TRBV10-1 and TRBJ2-2; 10 bases align to TRBD2. V lost 2 bases to trimming and J lost 5 bases; unmatched junction nucleotides: 8. The CDR3 runs 17 residues. Germline CDR1 and CDR2: WNHNN and SYGVQD (reference sequence). Here the CDR3 DNA reads TGCGCCAGCAGTGAGCTAGCGGGGGAGCTCGCGACCGGGGAGCTGTTTTTT. Its protein product is CASSELAGELATGELFF.

The chain uses TRBV6-6 and TRBJ1-6; D is ambiguous. This CDR3 has 14 residues. The germline V and J ends were trimmed by 7 bases and 0 bases, with 7 bases remaining between them. Germline CDR1 reads MNHNY; CDR2 reads SVGAGI (reference sequence). DNA of the CDR3: TGTGCCAGCACGATGGACTCCTATAATTCACCCCTCCACTTT. It codes for CASTMDSYNSPLHF.

Note on this clone: The same CDR3 also results from other DNA sequences found in this sample. The V and J genes are TRBV6-5 and TRBJ1-1; D is undetermined. The CDR3 loop spans 13 amino acids. V dropped 0 bases and J dropped 0 bases, with 2 bases sitting between them. Germline assignment: CDR1 MNHEY and CDR2 SVGAGI. The CDR3 here is CASSYSMNTEAFF. In nucleotides, the CDR3 is TGTGCCAGCAGTTACTCGATGAACACTGAAGCTTTCTTT.

V usage is TRBV7-9 and J usage is TRBJ1-6; no definite D call. The germline V gene has CDR1 SEHNR and CDR2 FQNEAQ (reference sequence). V was pared by 1 base and J by 0 bases, with 4 bases between. The CDR3 spans 15 residues. CDR3 sequence (DNA): TGTGCCAGCAGCTTAGGGGGCTCCTATAATTCACCCCTCCACTTT. This gives the protein CASSLGGSYNSPLHF.

CDR3 sequence: CASSLPGFGYGYTF. In DNA, the CDR3 is TGTGCCAGCAGCTTACCCGGGTTTGGCTATGGCTACACCTTC. This rearrangement joins TRBV7-2 to TRBJ1-2; D gene uncertain. Germline CDR1 is SGHTA and CDR2 is FQGNSA. The CDR3 is made up of 14 amino acids. V dropped 2 bases and J dropped 4 bases, with 11 bases sitting between them.

CDR3 amino acids: CAWNQGRDYGYTF. The CDR3 bases are TGTGCCTGGAATCAGGGGAGGGACTATGGCTACACCTTC. V and J are TRBV30 and TRBJ1-2; tentative D call: TRBD1 (6 bases). Germline values: CDR1 GTSNPN, CDR2 SVGIG (reference sequence). Trimming pared 4 bases from V and 3 bases from J, leaving 12 bases between. The CDR3 covers 13 residues.

The rearrangement uses TRBV5-1 and TRBJ1-1, with 9 nucleotides matching TRBD1. CDR1 and CDR2 (germline): SGHRS, YFSETQ. The CDR3 has 15 residues. The V and J ends lost 4 bases and 7 bases, in that order; junction bases with no gene match: 11. The CDR3 sequence: CASSAPGQGIGEAFF. The CDR3 nucleotides are TGCGCCAGCAGCGCGCCGGGACAGGGTATCGGTGAAGCTTTCTTT. Together with reference TRBV5-1 and TRBJ1-1, the CDR3 gives the full variable domain: KAGVTQTPRYLIKTRGQQVTLSCSPISGHRSVSWYQQTPGQGLQFLFEYFSETQRNKGNFPGRFSGRQFSNSRSEMNVSTLELGDSALYLCASSAPGQGIGEAFFGQGTRLTVV.

The CDR3: CASTRTRGEAFF. In DNA form, the CDR3 reads TGTGCCAGTACCCGAACTAGGGGTGAAGCTTTCTTT. The V gene is TRBV19, the J gene TRBJ1-1, with D maybe TRBD1 (5 bases). The CDR3 has 12 residues. The V and J ends lost 7 bases and 7 bases respectively, with 13 bases between them. Germline lookup yields CDR1 LNHDA and CDR2 SQIVND (reference sequence).

The J gene is TRBJ2-2, the V gene TRBV13; the D is unclear. The V gene lost 2 bases and the J gene lost 4 bases, with 8 bases spanning the gap. Germline V gene sequence: CDR1 PRHDT, CDR2 FYEKMQ (reference sequence). The CDR3 consists of 14 residues. The CDR3 region is CASSLLAGTGELFF. The CDR3 DNA follows: TGTGCCAGCAGCTTATTAGCCGGCACCGGGGAGCTGTTTTTT.

The rearrangement joins TRBV5-1 to TRBJ1-5; D remains ambiguous. Trimming removed 5 bases at V and 5 bases at J, with 17 bases between. The germline V gene has CDR1 SGHRS and CDR2 YFSETQ. The CDR3 length is 15 residues. CDR3: CASSRSGGYDQPQHF. CDR3 nucleotide sequence: TGCGCCAGCAGTAGGTCTGGCGGGTACGATCAGCCCCAGCATTTT.

V is TRBV9 and J is TRBJ2-1; the D call may be TRBD1 or TRBD2 (5 bases each). This CDR3 has 15 residues. CDR1 and CDR2 (germline): SGDLS, YYNGEE. V was trimmed by 4 bases and J by 5 bases, leaving 16 bases between them. The CDR3 nucleotides read TGTGCCAGCAGCCCACGTTACGGGGCCGACAATGAGCAGTTCTTC. Amino acid sequence: CASSPRYGADNEQFF.

This chain connects TRBV18 to TRBJ1-1; possible D gene TRBD1, 6 bases. V shed 2 bases and J shed 6 bases, with 10 bases lying between them. CDR1 is KGHSH, CDR2 LQKENI, per germline. This CDR3 is built from 13 residues. The CDR3 sequence: CASSPTAGAEAFF. For the CDR3, the DNA is TGTGCCAGCTCACCAACGGCAGGGGCTGAAGCTTTCTTT. Filled out from reference TRBV18 and TRBJ1-1, the complete variable domain reads NAGVMQNPRHLVRRRGQEARLRCSPMKGHSHVYWYRQLPEEGLKFMVYLQKENIIDESGMPKERFSAEFPKEGPSILRIQQVVRGDSAAYFCASSPTAGAEAFFGQGTRLTVV.

The chain combines TRBV15 with TRBJ1-5, with unresolved D. The CDR3 loop spans 14 amino acids. V lost 1 base and J lost 2, with 6 bases in between. From germline, CDR1 is LNHNV and CDR2 YYDKDF (reference sequence). The CDR3 DNA reads TGTGCCACCAGCAGAGGGCAGGGCAATCAGCCCCAGCATTTT. As protein: CATSRGQGNQPQHF. Combining the CDR3 with reference TRBV15 and TRBJ1-5 gives the whole variable domain DAMVIQNPRYQVTQFGKPVTLSCSQTLNHNVMYWYQQKSSQAPKLLFHYYDKDFNNEADTPDNFQSRRPNTSFCFLDIRSPGLGDTAMYLCATSRGQGNQPQHFGDGTRLSIL.

The genes are TRBV5-6 and TRBJ1-3; D possibly corresponds to TRBD1 (5 bases). The CDR3 loop spans 15 amino acids. From germline, CDR1 is SGHDT and CDR2 YYEEEE. The ends were cut back, 1 base at V and 4 bases at J, with 12 bases in the middle. CDR3: CASSLYQGSGNTIYF. CDR3 bases: TGTGCCAGCAGCTTGTATCAGGGTTCCGGAAACACCATATATTTT.

This chain links TRBV15 with TRBJ1-1; D unclear. CDR1 is LNHNV and CDR2 is YYDKDF in the germline V gene (reference sequence). V lost 0 bases to trimming and J lost 1 base, with 15 bases between them. The CDR3 sequence is 17 residues long. CDR3 in amino acids: CATSRDWVGERNTEAFF. The CDR3 DNA follows: TGTGCCACCAGCAGAGATTGGGTAGGAGAGAGGAACACTGAAGCTTTCTTT.

This chain joins TRBV30 and TRBJ1-3; D gene unclear. Between the trimmed V and J ends, which lost 0 bases and 4 bases, there was a span of 4 bases. The CDR3 spans 12 residues. From germline, CDR1 is GTSNPN and CDR2 SVGIG (reference sequence). The chain's CDR3 is CAWSVRGNTIYF. The CDR3 DNA reads as TGTGCCTGGAGTGTACGAGGAAACACCATATATTTT.

This chain connects TRBV9 to TRBJ1-6; no clear D gene. The CDR3 sequence is 15 residues long. V was pared by 0 bases and J by 5 bases, with 9 bases between. Germline CDR1 and CDR2: SGDLS and YYNGEE. CDR3 amino acids: CASSVGPADNSPLHF. The CDR3 region has the DNA TGTGCCAGCAGCGTAGGTCCAGCTGATAATTCACCCCTCCACTTT.

This clone came up once. V usage is TRBV2 and J usage is TRBJ1-1; no firm D call. Germline V CDR1 and CDR2: SNHLY, FYNNEI. The CDR3 sequence is 14 residues long. V lost 7 bases to trimming and J lost 2 bases, with 14 bases between them. The CDR3: CASTGDYFNTEAFF. CDR3 DNA sequence: TGTGCCAGCACCGGTGACTACTTCAACACTGAAGCTTTCTTT.

The chain joins TRBV28 to TRBJ1-2, with D maybe TRBD1 (5 bases). The germline V gene has CDR1 MDHEN and CDR2 SYDVKM. Trimming shortened V by 5 bases and J by 4 bases, and 14 bases separated the two germline ends. This CDR3 spans 14 amino acids. The CDR3 region is CASSPGGSGYGYTF. DNA for the CDR3: TGTGCCAGCAGTCCGGGGGGATCGGGCTATGGCTACACCTTC.

In its sample, this clone was seen once. This sequence joins TRBV5-5 and TRBJ1-2; 9 bases are shared with TRBD1. Germline V CDR1 and CDR2: SGHKS, YYEKEE (reference sequence). After removal of 3 bases from V and 4 bases from J, the junction contained 10 bases not matched to a gene. The CDR3 has 16 amino acids. DNA for the CDR3: TGTGCCAGCAGCTACTCCGAGACAGGGGGTGCCTATGGCTACACCTTC. This gives the protein CASSYSETGGAYGYTF.

The chain employs TRBV19 and TRBJ2-7; D is possibly TRBD2 (6 bases). V was clipped by 5 bases and J by 4 bases, with 9 bases between them. The germline V gene has CDR1 LNHDA and CDR2 SQIVND (reference sequence). The CDR3 runs to 12 residues. This chain's CDR3 is CASSSGAYEQYF. The CDR3 DNA follows: TGTGCCAGTAGTTCGGGAGCTTACGAGCAGTACTTC.

This clone has only one observation. This sequence joins TRBV5-1 and TRBJ2-3; tentatively, D is TRBD2 (7 bases). The V gene's germline CDR1 is SGHRS and CDR2 YFSETQ. The CDR3 sequence is 16 residues long. V gave up 1 base and J gave up 5 bases, with 17 bases separating them. CDR3: CASSLNPGGGLDTQYF. CDR3 nucleotide sequence: TGCGCCAGCAGCTTGAATCCGGGGGGCGGTTTAGATACGCAGTATTTT.